The 20 T cell receptor beta chains listed next were all sequenced from one sample in a study of vaccination effects on CD4 cells after COVID-19. Antigen specificity for these receptors is unknown. Profiling relied on immunoSEQ multiplex PCR, and the TCRdb table lists in-frame clones only, not all of them. In the table there are about 61,000 clones, 73% of which are singletons. Antigen-specific CD4+ T cells were first expanded with viral peptide pools by the ViraFEST assay and only then sequenced. Following culture for 9 to 11 days, CD4+ T cells were isolated. Participants each got two BNT162b2 or mRNA-1273 vaccine doses. Here the sequenced sample was CD4+ T cells from PBMCs cultured with HCoV-229E spike peptides, taken after COVID-19 vaccination. The receptors were gathered from a human donor who received a COVID-19 vaccine.

CDR3 loop: CASSQDRGGDQPQHF. The CDR3, as DNA: TGTGCCAGCAGCCAGGACAGGGGAGGGGATCAGCCCCAGCATTTT. The rearrangement joins TRBV2 to TRBJ1-5; 9 nucleotides align to TRBD1. This CDR3 region has 15 residues. Germline CDR1 reads SNHLY; CDR2 reads FYNNEI. Unmatched junction bases numbered 8, after V lost 6 bases and J lost 5 bases.

The chain is built from TRBV9 and TRBJ2-3; no reliable D call. V lost 4 bases, J lost 6 bases, and 18 bases lay in between. In germline, CDR1 is SGDLS, CDR2 YYNGEE. The CDR3 runs 15 residues. The CDR3 DNA is TGTGCCAGCAGCCCTCACTTTAGCCCATGGGATACGCAGTATTTT. Its protein product is CASSPHFSPWDTQYF.

The V call is TRBV7-2, the J call TRBJ1-3; D gene ambiguous. This CDR3 contains 16 residues. The germline V gene encodes CDR1 SGHTA and CDR2 FQGNSA. V lost 2 bases, J lost 1 base, and 12 bases lay in between. For the CDR3, the DNA is TGTGCCAGCAGCTTATTCGCGTCAGGTTCTGGAAACACCATATATTTT. Translating gives CASSLFASGSGNTIYF. The variable domain in full, completed from reference TRBV7-2 and TRBJ1-3, reads GAGVSQSPSNKVTEKGKDVELRCDPISGHTALYWYRQSLGQGLEFLIYFQGNSAPDKSGLPSDRFSAERTGGSVSTLTIQRTQQEDSAVYLCASSLFASGSGNTIYFGEGSWLTVV.

This clone has a single count. The gene calls are TRBV9 and TRBJ2-5, with D uncertain. Germline CDR1 reads SGDLS; CDR2 reads YYNGEE. The V gene lost 3 bases and the J gene lost 5 bases, with 11 bases spanning the gap. The CDR3 has 13 residues. The CDR3 sequence: CASSEGGRETQYF. DNA for the CDR3: TGTGCCAGCAGCGAGGGTGGTAGGGAGACCCAGTACTTC.

The genes are TRBV5-6 and TRBJ2-5; TRBD1 aligns across 7 bases. This CDR3 has 15 residues. CDR1 is SGHDT and CDR2 is YYEEEE in the germline V gene. V lost 0 bases, J lost 0 bases, and 2 bases stayed unmatched. The CDR3 reads CASSLVDRDQETQYF. The CDR3 DNA reads as TGTGCCAGCAGCTTGGTTGACAGGGACCAAGAGACCCAGTACTTC.

This clone was detected a few times. Here the CDR3 reads CASSPVPGTGELFF. In nucleotides, the CDR3 is TGCGCCAGCAGCCCTGTACCAGGGACCGGGGAGCTGTTTTTT. The chain carries TRBV5-1 and TRBJ2-2, with D tentatively TRBD1 (5 bases). The V gene's germline CDR1 is SGHRS and CDR2 YFSETQ. The CDR3 consists of 14 residues. The V gene lost 4 bases and the J gene lost 5 bases, with 12 bases spanning the gap. The full variable domain, rest sourced from reference TRBV5-1 and TRBJ2-2, is KAGVTQTPRYLIKTRGQQVTLSCSPISGHRSVSWYQQTPGQGLQFLFEYFSETQRNKGNFPGRFSGRQFSNSRSEMNVSTLELGDSALYLCASSPVPGTGELFFGEGSRLTVL.

The V and J genes are TRBV5-1 and TRBJ2-2; D remains unclear. Trimming took 1 base from V and 1 from J, leaving 11 bases between them. Per germline, CDR1 SGHRS and CDR2 YFSETQ. There are 16 residues in the CDR3. CDR3 bases: TGCGCCAGCAGCTTGCCCATAAGTCGGAACACCGGGGAGCTGTTTTTT. As protein: CASSLPISRNTGELFF.

This chain connects TRBV19 to TRBJ2-4, with D possibly TRBD2 on 6 matching bases. CDR3 length equals 15 residues. Germline V gives CDR1 LNHDA, CDR2 SQIVND (reference sequence). Trimming stripped 1 base from V and 1 base from J, with 8 bases between. The DNA of the CDR3 is TGTGCCAGTAGTATAGGTGGGGGGGCCAAAAACATTCAGTACTTC. The encoded protein is CASSIGGGAKNIQYF.

This chain links TRBV14 with TRBJ2-3; tentatively, D is TRBD2 (5 bases). Trimming cost V 4 bases and J 4 bases, with 15 bases left between them. The CDR3 extends over 15 amino acids. From germline, CDR1 is SGHDN and CDR2 FVKESK. Here the CDR3 reads CASSPSAVEADTQYF. The CDR3 bases are TGTGCCAGCAGCCCCTCCGCGGTGGAGGCAGATACGCAGTATTTT. The variable domain in full, completed from reference TRBV14 and TRBJ2-3, reads EAGVTQFPSHSVIEKGQTVTLRCDPISGHDNLYWYRRVMGKEIKFLLHFVKESKQDESGMPNNRFLAERTGGTYSTLKVQPAELEDSGVYFCASSPSAVEADTQYFGPGTRLTVL.

The chain couples TRBV11-2 to TRBJ2-2, with D possibly being TRBD1 (6 bases). Per the germline V gene, CDR1 is SGHAT and CDR2 is FQNNGV. CDR3 size: 15 residues. The V end was cut by 5 bases, the J end by 2 bases, with 12 bases between. The CDR3 region is CASSRRTVNTGELFF. The CDR3 coding sequence is TGTGCCAGCAGCCGACGGACAGTAAACACCGGGGAGCTGTTTTTT.

This clone was seen a few times. V gene TRBV5-4 combines with J gene TRBJ1-1, with TRBD1 as a possible D gene (5 bases). This CDR3 is 14 amino acids long. Germline CDR1 SGHNT, CDR2 YYREEE (reference sequence). V shed 0 bases and J shed 4 bases, with 10 bases lying between them. The CDR3 is CASSLGRGSTEAFF. The CDR3 DNA follows: TGTGCCAGCAGCTTGGGTAGGGGAAGCACTGAAGCTTTCTTT.

The chain combines TRBV3-1 (or the pseudogene TRBV3-2) with TRBJ1-5; D ambiguous. The CDR3 sequence is 13 residues long. With 1 base removed from V and 4 bases from J, the gap between germline ends came to 5 bases. Germline V CDR1 and CDR2: LGHDT, YNNKEL (reference sequence). The chain's CDR3 is CASSQGGNQPQHF. The CDR3 DNA reads as TGTGCCAGCAGCCAAGGGGGAAATCAGCCCCAGCATTTT.

This clone was seen more than once but under ten times. The rearrangement uses TRBV5-1 and TRBJ1-6, with 7 nucleotides matching TRBD1. V lost 4 bases, J lost 8 bases, and 6 bases stayed unmatched. The CDR3 has 14 residues. Germline assignment: CDR1 SGHRS and CDR2 YFSETQ. The CDR3 DNA reads TGCGCCAGCAGCCCAGGGACAGAGTATTCACCCCTCCACTTT. This gives the protein CASSPGTEYSPLHF.

The gene calls are TRBV5-1 and TRBJ1-2; the match to TRBD1 covers 8 bases. The V and J ends lost 5 bases and 6 bases, in that order; junction bases with no gene match: 12. Per germline, CDR1 SGHRS and CDR2 YFSETQ. CDR3 size: 15 residues. CDR3 in DNA: TGCGCCAGCAGTCCGGGCGACAGGGGTGTCGATGGCTACACCTTC. Protein sequence: CASSPGDRGVDGYTF. Full variable domain (missing parts from reference TRBV5-1 and TRBJ1-2): KAGVTQTPRYLIKTRGQQVTLSCSPISGHRSVSWYQQTPGQGLQFLFEYFSETQRNKGNFPGRFSGRQFSNSRSEMNVSTLELGDSALYLCASSPGDRGVDGYTFGSGTRLTVV.

The CDR3 DNA follows: TGCAGCGTTGAATCCGGGGTTCGAGATGGCTACACCTTC. Translated, it gives CSVESGVRDGYTF. V usage is TRBV29-1 and J usage is TRBJ1-2; D not certain. CDR1 is SQVTM and CDR2 is ANQGSEA in the germline V gene. V was trimmed by 2 bases and J by 6 bases, leaving 13 bases between them. The CDR3 covers 13 residues.

This clone appeared once. V gene TRBV2 combines with J gene TRBJ1-5; D is perhaps TRBD1 (6 bases). Trimming cost V 6 bases and J 3 bases, with 15 bases left between them. The CDR3 contains 15 residues. Germline loops: CDR1 SNHLY, CDR2 FYNNEI. The CDR3 reads CASSHGGQNNQPQHF. CDR3 sequence (DNA): TGTGCCAGCAGCCATGGGGGGCAGAACAATCAGCCCCAGCATTTT.

J is TRBJ2-3 and V is TRBV6-5; D may be TRBD2 (7 bases). The ends were cut back, 7 bases at V and 2 bases at J, with 16 bases in the middle. This CDR3 is built from 15 residues. Germline V gene data show CDR1 as MNHEY and CDR2 as SVGAGI. CDR3 in amino acids: CASNSGGGITDTQYF. The CDR3 nucleotides are TGTGCCAGCAATTCCGGCGGGGGCATCACAGATACGCAGTATTTT.

This chain joins TRBV14 and TRBJ2-4, with D possibly being TRBD1 or TRBD2 (5 bases each). Germline CDR1 is SGHDN and CDR2 is FVKESK. Trimming shortened V by 4 bases and J by 0 bases, and 25 bases separated the two germline ends. This CDR3 is built from 20 residues. CDR3: CASSPSRGPPRFLAKNIQYF. For the CDR3, the DNA is TGTGCCAGCAGCCCCAGTCGGGGACCACCTAGATTCCTAGCCAAAAACATTCAGTACTTC.

CDR3 region: CASSQGTENSPLHF. DNA for the CDR3: TGTGCCAGCAGCCAGGGGACAGAGAATTCACCCCTCCACTTT. The V call is TRBV7-9, the J call TRBJ1-6; 7 nucleotides line up with TRBD1. The germline V gene encodes CDR1 SEHNR and CDR2 FQNEAQ (reference sequence). V shed 5 bases, J shed 7 bases, and the junction held 5 bases outside the gene matches. The CDR3 covers 14 residues.

The rearrangement links TRBV28 to TRBJ1-5; D might be TRBD1 (6 bases). The CDR3 loop spans 15 amino acids. CDR1 is MDHEN, CDR2 SYDVKM, per germline. V was clipped by 5 bases and J by 2 bases, with 13 bases between them. The CDR3 here is CASSARTVRNQPQHF. The CDR3, as DNA: TGTGCCAGCAGTGCCAGGACAGTTCGCAATCAGCCCCAGCATTTT. Variable domain in full (rest from reference TRBV28 and TRBJ1-5): DVKVTQSSRYLVKRTGEKVFLECVQDMDHENMFWYRQDPGLGLRLIYFSYDVKMKEKGDIPEGYSVSREKKERFSLILESASTNQTSMYLCASSARTVRNQPQHFGDGTRLSIL.